This TCR beta chain was recorded in a study of blood T cells in healthy people across ages. For the second PCR, which ran for roughly 6 to 11 cycles, a sample-barcoded 5' primer and a J-beta primer mix were used. TCRdb reanalysed the 5' RACE reads using MiXCR and keeps one entry per CDR3 protein. The sample has approximately 2,000,000 distinct CDR3 sequences, roughly 43% seen once. This clonotype came up once. The CDR3 end shows no conserved phenylalanine or tryptophan, and so a read error is likely. The sequence derives from a human donor in good health. Sequenced material: blood.

CDR3 sequence: CATSPRGGLRGYTV. DNA for the CDR3: TGTGCCACCAGCCCTCGGGGAGGGCTACGAGGCTACACCGTC. The chain joins TRBV15 to TRBJ1-2; D ambiguous. V was trimmed by 5 bases and J by 8 bases, leaving 18 bases between them. This CDR3 comprises 14 residues. Germline V lookup: CDR1 LNHNV, CDR2 YYDKDF (reference sequence).